The 27 T cell receptor beta chains below all came from one sample that was sequenced in a study of blood T cells in healthy people across ages. Together with a sample-barcoded 5' primer, a J-beta primer mix was included in a second PCR lasting about 7 to 11 cycles. TCRdb independently ran MiXCR on the 5' RACE reads; one entry per CDR3 protein. Of about 970,000 distinct CDR3 sequences in the sample, around 54% are singletons; the top ten hold about a fifth. The material sequenced was blood. Receptors originate from a woman aged 55-75 years in good health.

This clonotype occurred many times. The V call is TRBV12-3 or TRBV12-4, the J call TRBJ2-7, with a tentative D call TRBD2 (6 bases). The V and J ends lost 3 bases and 1 base respectively, with 10 bases between them. The CDR3 spans 14 residues. This CDR3 reads CASSLAGLSYEQYF. The CDR3 coding sequence is TGTGCCAGCAGTTTGGCGGGATTATCCTACGAGCAGTACTTC.

The chain has TRBV4-1 and TRBJ2-1; D not resolved. CDR1 and CDR2 from the germline V gene are MGHRA and YSYEKL. V gave up 1 base and J gave up 7 bases, with 11 bases separating them. This CDR3 comprises 14 residues. The CDR3 spells CASSQGDSWNEQFF. CDR3 bases: TGCGCCAGCAGCCAAGGGGATTCGTGGAATGAGCAGTTCTTC.

This clonotype was counted between two and nine times. The chain uses TRBV6-2 or TRBV6-3 and TRBJ2-7; D remains ambiguous. The CDR3 totals 12 residues. Trimming removed 6 bases at V and 3 bases at J, with 9 bases between. The germline V gene encodes CDR1 MNHEY and CDR2 SVGEGT. CDR3 sequence: CASSPHGYEQYF. The CDR3 DNA reads as TGTGCCAGCAGCCCTCACGGCTACGAGCAGTACTTC.

The chain couples TRBV11-2 to TRBJ2-5, with D tentatively TRBD2 (5 bases). There are 14 residues in the CDR3. The ends were cut back, 4 bases at V and 5 bases at J, with 14 bases in the middle. In germline, CDR1 is SGHAT, CDR2 FQNNGV. CDR3 bases: TGTGCCAGCAGCTCCCCGGGGTCTATCGAGACCCAGTACTTC. It encodes CASSSPGSIETQYF.

The genes are TRBV6-2 or TRBV6-3 and TRBJ2-3; 9 bases line up with TRBD2. CDR3 length: 14 amino acids. CDR1 is MNHEY, CDR2 SVGEGT, per germline. With 7 bases clipped from V and 1 base from J, the junction kept 3 bases outside the gene matches. The CDR3 bases are TGTGCCAGCAACATAGCGGGAGGCACAGATACGCAGTATTTT. Residues: CASNIAGGTDTQYF.

CDR3 loop: CASSLWSTSGVSYEQYF. In DNA form, the CDR3 reads TGTGCCAGCAGTTTATGGTCCACTAGCGGGGTCTCCTACGAGCAGTACTTC. The chain uses TRBV28 and TRBJ2-7, with 10 bases matching TRBD2. The CDR3 totals 17 residues. With V trimmed by 0 bases and J by 0 bases, 5 bases remained unmatched. In germline, CDR1 is MDHEN, CDR2 SYDVKM.

The chain links TRBV10-3 to TRBJ2-6, with D possibly being TRBD1 or TRBD2 (5 bases each). V lost 3 bases and J 0 bases, leaving 9 bases between the germline ends. The CDR3 is made up of 16 amino acids. The germline gives CDR1 ENHRY, CDR2 SYGVKD. CDR3 sequence (DNA): TGTGCCATCAGTGACTGGGGGAGCTCTGGGGCCAACGTCCTGACTTTC. As protein: CAISDWGSSGANVLTF.

The V call is TRBV10-2, the J call TRBJ2-7; D uncertain. CDR1 WSHSY and CDR2 SAAADI come from the germline V gene. The CDR3 has 13 amino acids. The V gene lost 8 bases and the J gene lost 0 bases, with 11 bases spanning the gap. The CDR3 DNA reads TGCGCCAGCGGTTCCAAGCCCTCCTACGAGCAGTACTTC. It specifies CASGSKPSYEQYF.

The V and J genes are TRBV6-1 and TRBJ2-7; 10 nucleotides align to TRBD1. The better agreement between TRBJ2-5 and the DNA end casts doubt on the J call. The germline V gene has CDR1 MNHNS and CDR2 SASEGT. The CDR3 is 15 residues long. Written as DNA, the CDR3 is TGTGCCAGCAGGATCCCCCTGGACAGGGGGGAGACCCAGTACTTC. Translation: CASRIPLDRGETQYF.

The rearrangement links TRBV12-3 or TRBV12-4 to TRBJ1-5, with 7 bases matching TRBD1. V shed 4 bases, J shed 5 bases, and the junction held 8 bases outside the gene matches. CDR3 length equals 15 residues. In DNA, the CDR3 is TGTGCCAGCAGTTGGGGTACAGGGGCCGATCAGCCCCAGCATTTT. Its protein is CASSWGTGADQPQHF.

This clonotype appeared many times. The chain employs TRBV5-5 and TRBJ2-7; D remains unclear. The V gene lost 0 bases and the J gene lost 3 bases, with 10 bases spanning the gap. The germline CDR1 and CDR2 sequences are SGHKS and YYEKEE (reference sequence). The CDR3 runs to 14 residues. The CDR3 loop is CASSLGWQNYEQYF. The CDR3 DNA is TGTGCCAGCAGCTTGGGGTGGCAAAACTACGAGCAGTACTTC.

This clonotype was picked up a small number of times. V and J are TRBV20-1 and TRBJ2-7, with D hard to call. The germline gives CDR1 DFQATT, CDR2 SNEGSKA (reference sequence). The CDR3 extends over 13 amino acids. The V gene lost 4 bases and the J gene lost 2 bases, with 12 bases spanning the gap. The CDR3 sequence is CSATGPAAYEQYF. In DNA, the CDR3 is TGCAGTGCTACCGGACCCGCAGCCTACGAGCAGTACTTC.

In regard to this clonotype: A much larger clone differs from this one at a single base, so this may be a read error. V is TRBV12-3 or TRBV12-4 and J is TRBJ1-4, with D possibly TRBD1 on 6 matching bases. Trimming removed 6 bases from V and 5 bases from J, with 10 bases in between. This CDR3 is built from 13 residues. The CDR3 DNA reads as TGTGCCAGCAGCCACAGGGAAAATGAAAAACTGTTTTTT. It translates to CASSHRENEKLFF.

The rearrangement joins TRBV4-3 to TRBJ2-6; D not resolved. Per the germline V gene, CDR1 is LGHNA and CDR2 is YSLEER. CDR3 length: 16 residues. V lost 2 bases and J lost 0, with 8 bases in between. CDR3 region: CASSQNTPSGANVLTF. The CDR3 DNA sequence: TGCGCCAGCAGCCAAAATACTCCCTCTGGGGCCAACGTCCTGACTTTC.

This clonotype was recorded many times. Here the CDR3 reads CASSVGGQGNEQFF. The CDR3 DNA follows: TGTGCCAGCAGCGTAGGGGGTCAGGGTAATGAGCAGTTCTTC. The chain combines TRBV9 with TRBJ2-1, with D possibly being TRBD1 (5 bases). Germline V gene sequence: CDR1 SGDLS, CDR2 YYNGEE. V lost 0 bases and J lost 7, with 11 bases in between. The CDR3 totals 14 residues. The full variable domain, with the rest looked up from reference TRBV9 and TRBJ2-1, is DSGVTQTPKHLITATGQRVTLRCSPRSGDLSVYWYQQSLDQGLQFLIQYYNGEERAKGNILERFSAQQFPDLHSELNLSSLELGDSALYFCASSVGGQGNEQFFGPGTRLTVL.

The chain combines TRBV27 with TRBJ2-7, with 9 nucleotides matching TRBD1. The V gene end was trimmed by 8 bases and the J gene end by 0 bases; junction bases not matched to a gene: 8. CDR3 length: 15 amino acids. Germline assignment: CDR1 MNHEY and CDR2 SMNVEV (reference sequence). The CDR3 DNA reads as TGTGCCAGCGCCCGAGGGGACAGGGACTCCTACGAGCAGTACTTC. This sequence encodes CASARGDRDSYEQYF.

This rearrangement joins TRBV4-2 to TRBJ2-3; D unclear. V lost 8 bases and J lost 0, with 18 bases in between. From germline, CDR1 is LGHNA and CDR2 YNFKEQ. The CDR3 runs to 16 residues. CDR3 loop: CASGENDLLSTDTQYF. The CDR3 nucleotides read TGTGCCAGCGGCGAGAATGACTTACTTAGCACAGATACGCAGTATTTT.

This clonotype was observed once. The J gene is TRBJ2-7, the V gene TRBV27; 9 nucleotides align to TRBD2. CDR3 length equals 14 residues. Per the germline V gene, CDR1 is MNHEY and CDR2 is SMNVEV (reference sequence). V gave up 5 bases and J gave up 7 bases; unmatched junction bases: 9. DNA for the CDR3: TGTGCCAGCAGTCAAGCGGGGGGCTACGATGAGCAGTACTTC. Amino acid sequence: CASSQAGGYDEQYF.

The chain joins TRBV4-1 to TRBJ1-4; no firm D call. V was shortened by 1 base and J by 4 bases, with 7 bases between the two germline ends. CDR1 is MGHRA, CDR2 YSYEKL, per germline. The CDR3 consists of 14 residues. CDR3 amino acids: CASSQGGFNEKLFF. The DNA for the CDR3 is TGCGCCAGCAGCCAAGGCGGATTTAATGAAAAACTGTTTTTT.

J is TRBJ2-3 and V is TRBV12-3 or TRBV12-4, with 12 bases fitting TRBD2. The CDR3 runs 15 residues. V was pared by 6 bases and J by 6 bases, with 7 bases of the junction left unmatched. In nucleotides, the CDR3 is TGTGCCAGCAGGACTAGCGGGAGAACTGTGGATACGCAGTATTTT. The encoded protein is CASRTSGRTVDTQYF.

This clonotype was observed a single time. This chain joins TRBV28 and TRBJ2-3, with TRBD2 identical over 8 bases. CDR3 length: 12 residues. The germline V gene has CDR1 MDHEN and CDR2 SYDVKM. V lost 5 bases to trimming and J lost 9 bases; unmatched junction nucleotides: 4. The CDR3 DNA follows: TGTGCCAGCAGTCCCGGGACTAGAACGCAGTATTTT. It codes for CASSPGTRTQYF.

The rearrangement links TRBV2 to TRBJ2-1; 8 positions match TRBD1. V lost 7 bases to trimming and J lost 4 bases; unmatched junction nucleotides: 9. CDR3 size: 15 residues. Germline-derived CDR1 and CDR2 are SNHLY and FYNNEI. CDR3 region: CASTPQGASYNEQFF. In DNA, the CDR3 is TGTGCCAGCACCCCTCAGGGGGCGAGTTACAATGAGCAGTTCTTC.

Only a few counts were recorded for this clonotype. The rearrangement joins TRBV6-5 to TRBJ2-7; 9 bases are a match to TRBD1. V was pared by 6 bases and J by 5 bases, with 5 bases of the junction left unmatched. This CDR3 comprises 13 residues. CDR1 and CDR2 (germline): MNHEY, SVGAGI. The CDR3 loop reads CASRQRTGDEQYF. The CDR3 DNA reads as TGTGCCAGCAGACAACGGACAGGGGACGAGCAGTACTTC.

CDR3 nucleotides: TGTGCCAGCAGCTTCGGGGCGGGGGACACTGAAGCTTTCTTT. Translation: CASSFGAGDTEAFF. The chain couples TRBV13 to TRBJ1-1; tentatively, D is TRBD1 (5 bases). V dropped 3 bases and J dropped 3 bases, with 11 bases sitting between them. The CDR3 consists of 14 residues. Looked up from germline, CDR1 is PRHDT and CDR2 is FYEKMQ (reference sequence). The full variable domain, rest sourced from reference TRBV13 and TRBJ1-1, is AAGVIQSPRHLIKEKRETATLKCYPIPRHDTVYWYQQGPGQDPQFLISFYEKMQSDKGSIPDRFSAQQFSDYHSELNMSSLELGDSALYFCASSFGAGDTEAFFGQGTRLTVV.

This clonotype was detected once. The gene calls are TRBV6-6 and TRBJ2-7, with D tentatively TRBD1 (6 bases). V was pared by 0 bases and J by 3 bases, with 12 bases between. This CDR3 spans 15 amino acids. Germline CDR1 MNHNY, CDR2 SVGAGI (reference sequence). Written as DNA, the CDR3 is TGTGCCAGCAGTTACTCAACCGGACAGAACTACGAGCAGTACTTC. Translating it yields CASSYSTGQNYEQYF.

The table lists this clonotype with a count of one. This chain uses TRBV15 with TRBJ2-7; either TRBD1 or TRBD2 may fit D (5 bases each). Looked up from germline, CDR1 is LNHNV and CDR2 is YYDKDF (reference sequence). Between the trimmed V and J ends, which lost 0 bases and 4 bases, there was a span of 19 bases. This CDR3 contains 17 residues. The CDR3 reads CATSREALGTVPYEQYF. The CDR3, as DNA: TGTGCCACCAGCAGAGAGGCGTTAGGGACCGTTCCTTACGAGCAGTACTTC. Full variable domain (missing parts from reference TRBV15 and TRBJ2-7): DAMVIQNPRYQVTQFGKPVTLSCSQTLNHNVMYWYQQKSSQAPKLLFHYYDKDFNNEADTPDNFQSRRPNTSFCFLDIRSPGLGDTAMYLCATSREALGTVPYEQYFGPGTRLTVT.

The chain has TRBV18 and TRBJ1-5; no definite D call. The CDR3 runs 16 residues. Trimming took 4 bases from V and 2 from J, leaving 15 bases between them. The germline gives CDR1 KGHSH, CDR2 LQKENI. The CDR3 DNA reads TGTGCCAGCTCACTGGGAACAACAGCCGGCAATCAGCCCCAGCATTTT. Its translation is CASSLGTTAGNQPQHF. Based on the CDR3 plus reference TRBV18 and TRBJ1-5, the full variable domain is NAGVMQNPRHLVRRRGQEARLRCSPMKGHSHVYWYRQLPEEGLKFMVYLQKENIIDESGMPKERFSAEFPKEGPSILRIQQVVRGDSAAYFCASSLGTTAGNQPQHFGDGTRLSIL.